These 10 T cell receptor beta chains were all obtained from the same sample, sequenced in a study of blood T cell repertoires in COVID-19. This table comes from immunoSEQ multiplex PCR, and its TCRdb copy is limited to in-frame clones, with some not included. The sample has 150,000 or so clones, more than 75% seen once; the top ten hold over 10%. Sequencing was done on a sample of peripheral blood. Receptors originate from a woman between 65 and 79 years old with COVID-19, enrolled during active disease.

J is TRBJ2-1 and V is TRBV19, with 9 bases lining up with TRBD1. The CDR3 length is 16 residues. Germline V gene data show CDR1 as LNHDA and CDR2 as SQIVND (reference sequence). V trimming: 7 bases; J trimming: 3 bases; junction bases outside the gene matches: 10. The CDR3 spells CASTSPSGQGYNEQFF. The CDR3 region has the DNA TGTGCCAGTACTTCACCTTCGGGACAGGGCTACAATGAGCAGTTCTTC.

V gene TRBV2 combines with J gene TRBJ1-5; 8 bases map to TRBD1. Germline trimming cut 3 bases from V and 7 bases from J; bases unmatched to any gene: 5. CDR1 is SNHLY and CDR2 is FYNNEI in the germline V gene. This CDR3 has 14 residues. CDR3 coding DNA: TGTGCCAGCAGTGATGACAGGGGTGGACAGCCCCAGCATTTT. Residues: CASSDDRGGQPQHF. The full variable domain, in which reference TRBV2 and TRBJ1-5 provide the parts outside the CDR3, is EPEVTQTPSHQVTQMGQEVILRCVPISNHLYFYWYRQILGQKVEFLVSFYNNEISEKSEIFDDQFSVERPDGSNFTLKIRSTKLEDSAMYFCASSDDRGGQPQHFGDGTRLSIL.

The chain links TRBV5-1 to TRBJ2-6, with a tentative D call TRBD1 (5 bases). Trimming took 4 bases from V and 0 from J, leaving 14 bases between them. The germline CDR1 and CDR2 sequences are SGHRS and YFSETQ. This CDR3 is 17 amino acids long. The CDR3 nucleotides read TGCGCCAGCAGCCCCAGGGTTCAGGGCTCTGGGGCCAACGTCCTGACTTTC. This encodes CASSPRVQGSGANVLTF.

CDR3 sequence reads: CASSLWLAGPTDTQYF. For the CDR3, the DNA is TGTGCCAGCAGTTTATGGCTAGCGGGGCCAACAGATACGCAGTATTTT. The J gene is TRBJ2-3, the V gene TRBV28; 9 bases are a match to TRBD2. CDR3 size: 16 residues. V lost 0 bases, J lost 3 bases, and 4 bases stayed unmatched. Germline CDR1 and CDR2: MDHEN and SYDVKM.

A single count supports this clone. This rearrangement joins TRBV28 to TRBJ2-5; tentative D call: TRBD1 (6 bases). The CDR3 has 16 residues. Per the germline V gene, CDR1 is MDHEN and CDR2 is SYDVKM. V shed 2 bases and J shed 4 bases, with 17 bases lying between them. CDR3 DNA sequence: TGTGCCAGCAGTTTAACGGGACAAGGTTATAGAGAGACCCAGTACTTC. It translates to CASSLTGQGYRETQYF. The full variable domain, completed using reference TRBV28 and TRBJ2-5, is DVKVTQSSRYLVKRTGEKVFLECVQDMDHENMFWYRQDPGLGLRLIYFSYDVKMKEKGDIPEGYSVSREKKERFSLILESASTNQTSMYLCASSLTGQGYRETQYFGPGTRLLVL.

J is TRBJ2-1 and V is TRBV5-1; TRBD2 matches at 14 bases. With 3 bases clipped from V and 12 bases from J, the junction kept 8 bases outside the gene matches. Germline V CDR1 and CDR2: SGHRS, YFSETQ. The CDR3 contains 15 residues. The CDR3 protein is CASSSTGTSGGMQFF. As DNA, the CDR3 is TGCGCCAGCAGCTCAACCGGGACTAGCGGGGGAATGCAGTTCTTC.

This clone was seen once. The chain combines TRBV12-3 or TRBV12-4 with TRBJ2-5, with a weak D call TRBD1 (6 bases). The CDR3 spans 13 residues. V lost 3 bases and J lost 5, with 10 bases in between. CDR3 residues: CASSFFRGETQYF. The CDR3 bases are TGTGCCAGCAGTTTCTTCAGGGGTGAGACCCAGTACTTC.

This clone was seen just once. One junction end does not reproduce the germline sequence, and a read error may be involved. The rearrangement uses TRBV28 and TRBJ2-3; D perhaps matches TRBD2 (7 bases). The germline V gene encodes CDR1 MDHEN and CDR2 SYDVKM. This CDR3 region has 16 residues. CDR3 DNA sequence: TGTGCCAGCACCCCGTCGATGGGCGGGGGCACAGATACGCAATATTTT. Amino acids: CASTPSMGGGTDTQYF.

The rearrangement links TRBV5-1 to TRBJ1-2, with 7 bases lining up with TRBD1. After removal of 3 bases from V and 2 bases from J, the junction contained 4 bases not matched to a gene. Germline lookup yields CDR1 SGHRS and CDR2 YFSETQ. The CDR3 loop spans 14 amino acids. CDR3 loop: CASSSGGRNYGYTF. The CDR3 bases are TGCGCCAGCAGCTCAGGGGGACGGAACTATGGCTACACCTTC.

This clone appeared once. The J gene is TRBJ1-5, the V gene TRBV7-3, with D tentatively TRBD1 (5 bases). Germline V gives CDR1 SGHTA, CDR2 FQGTGA. CDR3 length equals 14 residues. The V and J ends lost 2 bases and 9 bases respectively, with 14 bases between them. DNA of the CDR3: TGTGCCAGCAGCTTATCGGGCTCAGGGTCGCCCCAGCATTTT. Translation: CASSLSGSGSPQHF.